One and the same sample provided the 29 T cell receptor beta chains below, sequenced in a study of T cells expressing NK-cell markers. TCRdb re-called the 5' RACE reads and shows each CDR3 protein once, DNA omitted. Its clone listing holds roughly 150,000 distinct CDR3 sequences. Sequenced input: blood T cells: a sorted CD56 or NKG2C T cell subset, CD4+ or CD8+ T cells, or bulk PBMC T cells (not recorded which). Receptors originate from a woman aged 18 to 75 in good health.

The gene calls are TRBV2 and TRBJ1-5. Per the germline V gene, CDR1 is SNHLY and CDR2 is FYNNEI. The CDR3 length is 14 residues. CDR3 sequence reads: CASTPSNSNQPQHF. Together with reference TRBV2 and TRBJ1-5, the CDR3 gives the full variable domain: EPEVTQTPSHQVTQMGQEVILRCVPISNHLYFYWYRQILGQKVEFLVSFYNNEISEKSEIFDDQFSVERPDGSNFTLKIRSTKLEDSAMYFCASTPSNSNQPQHFGDGTRLSIL.

J is TRBJ1-1 and V is TRBV9. Germline CDR1 and CDR2: SGDLS and YYNGEE. This CDR3 has 15 amino acids. CDR3 loop: CASTRDLGGNTEAFF.

V gene TRBV20-1 combines with J gene TRBJ1-1. The CDR3 runs to 14 residues. From germline, CDR1 is DFQATT and CDR2 SNEGSKA (reference sequence). The CDR3 protein is CSARNGRSDTEAFF.

The chain recombines TRBV30 with TRBJ2-7. The CDR3 is made up of 16 amino acids. The V gene's germline CDR1 is GTSNPN and CDR2 SVGIG (reference sequence). This CDR3 reads CAWSLVGDGRSYEQYF.

This rearrangement joins TRBV5-1 to TRBJ2-7; there is no DNA to check the TCRdb D call of TRBD1. The CDR3 is 14 amino acids. The germline CDR1 and CDR2 sequences are SGHRS and YFSETQ. The CDR3 here is CASSRDSSAYEQYF. Combining the CDR3 with reference TRBV5-1 and TRBJ2-7 gives the whole variable domain KAGVTQTPRYLIKTRGQQVTLSCSPISGHRSVSWYQQTPGQGLQFLFEYFSETQRNKGNFPGRFSGRQFSNSRSEMNVSTLELGDSALYLCASSRDSSAYEQYFGPGTRLTVT.

The chain recombines TRBV12-3 or TRBV12-4 with TRBJ2-5; checking the TCRdb D call of TRBD1 is not possible without DNA. This CDR3 has 14 residues. CDR3 in amino acids: CASSHPGYPETQYF.

In terms of frequency, this clonotype is medium-sized. CDR3 region: CASSPFGDLAGEYNEQFF. The gene calls are TRBV27 and TRBJ2-1; TCRdb gives TRBD2 as the D gene, but with no DNA this cannot be confirmed. The CDR3 runs to 18 residues. The germline V gene has CDR1 MNHEY and CDR2 SMNVEV (reference sequence).

The chain recombines TRBV27 with TRBJ2-2; TCRdb's D call, TRBD1, is unchecked because there is no DNA. The CDR3 runs 17 residues. Germline CDR1 is MNHEY and CDR2 is SMNVEV (reference sequence). The CDR3 spells CASSLGAGGVGAGELFF.

The gene calls are TRBV27 and TRBJ1-4. Germline V gives CDR1 MNHEY, CDR2 SMNVEV (reference sequence). This CDR3 contains 13 residues. The CDR3 is CASTWRSNEKLFF.

The chain carries TRBV7-2 and TRBJ2-1. The germline V gene encodes CDR1 SGHTA and CDR2 FQGNSA. There are 17 residues in the CDR3. The CDR3 sequence: CASSLVEAVKAANEQFF.

The rearrangement links TRBV7-9 to TRBJ1-1; the D call from TCRdb, TRBD1, cannot be confirmed without DNA. Germline CDR1 SEHNR, CDR2 FQNEAQ (reference sequence). The CDR3 loop spans 16 amino acids. CDR3 region: CASSSRTGAKPLEAFF.

The rearrangement uses TRBV11-1 and TRBJ1-1. This CDR3 region has 15 residues. Germline loops: CDR1 SGHAT, CDR2 FQDESV (reference sequence). CDR3 protein: CASSLDRKGRLEAFF.

The CDR3: CSAAGTGINYNEQFF. The genes are TRBV20-1 and TRBJ2-1; checking the TCRdb D call of TRBD1 is not possible without DNA. The germline CDR1 and CDR2 sequences are DFQATT and SNEGSKA (reference sequence). CDR3 length: 15 amino acids.

V and J are TRBV9 and TRBJ1-2; TCRdb gives TRBD1 as the D gene, but with no DNA this cannot be confirmed. This CDR3 has 17 residues. In germline, CDR1 is SGDLS, CDR2 YYNGEE. The CDR3 sequence: CASSVSTGASLNYGYTF.

The chain is built from TRBV5-1 and TRBJ2-1; the D gene TCRdb calls, TRBD1, cannot be checked with no DNA. CDR3 length equals 15 residues. The germline V gene has CDR1 SGHRS and CDR2 YFSETQ. The CDR3 spells CASSLSRGGADEQFF.

J is TRBJ1-2 and V is TRBV5-1; TCRdb calls TRBD1, which cannot be checked without DNA. The CDR3 is 14 residues long. Germline V gives CDR1 SGHRS, CDR2 YFSETQ. CDR3 sequence reads: CASSKGTGYGGYTF.

This chain links TRBV5-1 with TRBJ2-7; the TRBD2 assignment by TCRdb is unverifiable without DNA. The CDR3 has 16 amino acids. CDR1 SGHRS and CDR2 YFSETQ come from the germline V gene. The CDR3 reads CASSGLLAGGPREQYF. Variable domain in full (rest from reference TRBV5-1 and TRBJ2-7): KAGVTQTPRYLIKTRGQQVTLSCSPISGHRSVSWYQQTPGQGLQFLFEYFSETQRNKGNFPGRFSGRQFSNSRSEMNVSTLELGDSALYLCASSGLLAGGPREQYFGPGTRLTVT.

The chain links TRBV7-2 to TRBJ1-3; TCRdb gives TRBD1 as the D gene, but with no DNA this cannot be confirmed. CDR1 is SGHTA and CDR2 is FQGNSA in the germline V gene. This CDR3 contains 14 residues. This CDR3 reads CASSFPGPANTIYF.

The chain combines TRBV5-5 with TRBJ2-1; there is no DNA to check the TCRdb D call of TRBD2. The germline gives CDR1 SGHKS, CDR2 YYEKEE (reference sequence). The CDR3 contains 15 residues. The CDR3 here is CASSLSGRVYNEQFF.

The chain carries TRBV6-2 or TRBV6-3 and TRBJ1-1; no DNA is available, so the TRBD1 call from TCRdb remains unchecked. The CDR3 runs to 14 residues. The germline V gene has CDR1 MNHEY and CDR2 SVGEGT. The CDR3 loop is CASSSIAGDTEAFF.

The rearrangement joins TRBV29-1 to TRBJ2-4; there is no DNA to check the TCRdb D call of TRBD1. The CDR3 contains 15 residues. CDR1 and CDR2 from the germline V gene are SQVTM and ANQGSEA. The chain's CDR3 is CSVEGRWGGKNIQYF.

The chain recombines TRBV5-1 with TRBJ1-1. The CDR3 is 16 residues long. CDR1 is SGHRS and CDR2 is YFSETQ in the germline V gene. This CDR3 is CASSLQAGDRNTEAFF.

V gene TRBV4-2 combines with J gene TRBJ2-3; the D call from TCRdb, TRBD2, cannot be confirmed without DNA. Germline V gives CDR1 LGHNA, CDR2 YNFKEQ. The CDR3 covers 15 residues. This chain's CDR3 is CASSPLAGAADTQYF.

The chain couples TRBV5-1 to TRBJ2-1. This CDR3 comprises 13 residues. Germline CDR1 and CDR2: SGHRS and YFSETQ. The CDR3 sequence is CASSPDSYNEQFF.

The chain joins TRBV6-6 to TRBJ1-1. The CDR3 is made up of 13 amino acids. Germline V gene data show CDR1 as MNHNY and CDR2 as SVGAGI (reference sequence). The CDR3 is CASSYRSLTEAFF.

The chain has TRBV27 and TRBJ1-6. This CDR3 has 14 residues. The germline V gene has CDR1 MNHEY and CDR2 SMNVEV (reference sequence). CDR3 amino acids: CASSPTILWVTLHF.

The rearrangement links TRBV23-1 to TRBJ1-1; no DNA is available, so the TRBD1 call from TCRdb remains unchecked. TRBV23-1 is filed as an ORF, its function uncertain. This CDR3 has 14 amino acids. The CDR3 loop is CASSQSEQGSEAFF.

This chain uses TRBV30 with TRBJ2-2. CDR1 is GTSNPN and CDR2 is SVGIG in the germline V gene (reference sequence). This CDR3 has 14 amino acids. The CDR3 loop reads CAWRQQTNTGELFF.

This rearrangement joins TRBV20-1 to TRBJ2-1; the TCRdb call, TRBD1, lacks DNA for checking. The CDR3 consists of 12 residues. CDR1 is DFQATT, CDR2 SNEGSKA, per germline (reference sequence). The CDR3 spells CSADRGRNEQFF.